The rows below give T cell receptor beta chains drawn from one sample of a study of identical twins. TCRdb itself ran the 5' RACE reads through MiXCR, one entry per CDR3 protein. The sample has around 1.7 million distinct CDR3 sequences; 25% to 35% are singletons. Sequencing was carried out using cord blood. All receptors derive from a newborn girl in good health. Both conserved end residues are part of each CDR3. A D gene is named only where the DNA matches it firmly. Expanded clones get a size class; other rows say once, few or many, or leave the size out.

j_gene,abundance,d_gene,v_gene,CDR3nt,CDR3aa
TRBJ2-1,.,.,TRBV7-9,TGTGCCAGCACCCGGGTTTGGGCGGGGGCCAATTACAATGAGCAGTTCTTC,CASTRVWAGANYNEQFF
TRBJ2-1,.,.,TRBV14,TGTGCCAGCAGCCGTTATCGGGACATAAACAATGAGCAGTTCTTC,CASSRYRDINNEQFF
TRBJ2-1,once,TRBD2,TRBV5-4,TGTGCCAGCAGCTTGGGTGTCCTAGCGGGAATCTACAATGAGCAGTTCTTC,CASSLGVLAGIYNEQFF
TRBJ2-3,few,.,TRBV20-1,TGCAGTGCTAGAGATCTGTTGGCCCCAGATACGCAGTATTTT,CSARDLLAPDTQYF
TRBJ2-1,many,TRBD2,TRBV29-1,TGCAGCGTTGAAGGGCTGACTAGCGGGAGGGAGGGTGAGCAGTTCTTC,CSVEGLTSGREGEQFF
TRBJ1-5,many,.,TRBV10-3,TGTGCCATCAGTGAGCAGGGAAATCAGCCCCAGCATTTT,CAISEQGNQPQHF
TRBJ2-5,.,TRBD2,TRBV5-1,TGCGCCAGCAGCTTGGGTTTCGGGACTAGTCCCCAAGAGACCCAGTACTTC,CASSLGFGTSPQETQYF
TRBJ2-2,.,.,TRBV5-1,TGCGCCAGCAGCGAGCGAAACAGAAACACCGGGGAGCTGTTTTTT,CASSERNRNTGELFF
TRBJ1-1,few,.,TRBV7-2,TGTGCCAGCAGCCCATACAGGGATCTCGAAGCTTTCTTT,CASSPYRDLEAFF
TRBJ2-1,few,TRBD2,TRBV20-1,TGCAGTGCTGCTCCCGGGACTAGCGGGTACAATGAGCAGTTCTTC,CSAAPGTSGYNEQFF
TRBJ2-7,.,TRBD2,TRBV12-3/TRBV12-4,TGTGCCAGCAGTTTACGGACTAGCGGGAGGCACGAGCAGTACTTC,CASSLRTSGRHEQYF
TRBJ1-5,few,.,TRBV20-1,TGCAGTGCTGGCGACAGTTATAGCAATCAGCCCCAGCATTTT,CSAGDSYSNQPQHF
TRBJ2-7,few,.,TRBV4-2,TGTGCCAGCAGCCAAGATAAACTCTCCTACGAGCAGTACTTC,CASSQDKLSYEQYF
TRBJ2-1,few,TRBD2,TRBV10-3,TGTGCCATCAGTGAGTCGTTGACTAGCGGGAGACCAAATGAGCAGTTCTTC,CAISESLTSGRPNEQFF
TRBJ1-1,few,.,TRBV27,TGTGCCAGCAGTTTGGGCGGGTATTACACTGAAGCTTTCTTT,CASSLGGYYTEAFF
TRBJ1-4,.,TRBD1,TRBV5-1,TGCGCCAGCAGCAGGGGACAGGGGGCGGCTAATGAAAAACTGTTTTTT,CASSRGQGAANEKLFF
TRBJ2-7,.,TRBD1,TRBV29-1,TGCAGCGTTGATAGTGGGACAGGGACCGACTCCTACGAGCAGTACTTC,CSVDSGTGTDSYEQYF
TRBJ1-5,few,.,TRBV7-8,TGTGCCAGCAGCTTAAAGAGGCATCAGCCCCAGCATTTT,CASSLKRHQPQHF
TRBJ2-7,few,TRBD2,TRBV6-6,TGTGCCAGCAGGGAATCCTCAGCGGGAGCGGGATGGGAGTACTTC,CASRESSAGAGWEYF
TRBJ2-1,few,TRBD2,TRBV9,TGTGCCAGCAGCGTAGATCCTAGCGGGACACCCCTTAGCTCCTACAATGAGCAGTTCTTC,CASSVDPSGTPLSSYNEQFF
TRBJ1-5,.,.,TRBV6-2/TRBV6-3,TGTGCCAGCAGTTACTCGACCGGGACGGGAACTAGCAATCAGCCCCAGCATTTT,CASSYSTGTGTSNQPQHF
TRBJ1-2,few,.,TRBV7-9,TGTGCCAGCAGCGCCTTCCGGGACACTGCTAACTATGGCTACACCTTC,CASSAFRDTANYGYTF
TRBJ2-7,.,TRBD1,TRBV19,TGTGCCAGGGACAGGGCCTACGAGCAGTACTTC,CARDRAYEQYF
TRBJ2-5,few,TRBD2,TRBV7-2,TGTGCCAGCAGCCTAATGGGGGGAGGGACCCAAGAGACCCAGTACTTC,CASSLMGGGTQETQYF
TRBJ1-2,few,.,TRBV25-1,TGTGCCAGCAGGGACAGCCCTAACTATGGCTACACCTTC,CASRDSPNYGYTF
TRBJ2-3,.,TRBD1,TRBV20-1,TGCAGTGCCCCACAGGGGGCACGTAGGACAGATACGCAGTATTTT,CSAPQGARRTDTQYF
TRBJ2-1,many,.,TRBV5-1,TGCGCCAGCAGCTTGTTGGCAGGGTATGAGCAGTTCTTC,CASSLLAGYEQFF
TRBJ2-7,few,TRBD2,TRBV28,TGTGCCAGCAGTATGGGAGCGGGAGGCCTTTACGAGCAGTACTTC,CASSMGAGGLYEQYF
TRBJ2-4,few,TRBD2,TRBV20-1,TGCAGTGCTAGAGATTCAGCCGGGGGGGCCAAAAACATTCAGTACTTC,CSARDSAGGAKNIQYF
TRBJ2-7,few,.,TRBV7-8,TGTGCCAGCAGCTTAGTTGTCGACTCCTACGAGCAGTACTTC,CASSLVVDSYEQYF
TRBJ2-1,few,TRBD1,TRBV9,TGTGCCAGCAGCGTAAGACAGGGTGGGGGTGAGCAGTTCTTC,CASSVRQGGGEQFF
TRBJ1-6,.,.,TRBV12-3/TRBV12-4,TGTGCCAGCACTTTAGGACGGAATTCACCCCTCCACTTT,CASTLGRNSPLHF
TRBJ2-1,.,TRBD2,TRBV3-1,TGTGCCAGCAGCCAAAGAGGACTAGCGGGAGGGAACAATGAGCAGTTCTTC,CASSQRGLAGGNNEQFF
TRBJ2-3,many,TRBD2,TRBV5-6,TGTGCCAGCAGCTTGGCTAGCGGGAGGGCAGATACGCAGTATTTT,CASSLASGRADTQYF
TRBJ2-3,few,.,TRBV10-1,TGCGCCAGCAGTGAGGGTCGAAGGGGCGGTTTCCATACGCAGTATTTT,CASSEGRRGGFHTQYF
TRBJ1-2,many,.,TRBV13,TGTGCCAGCAGCGCTCTAAACAGGGATGGCTACACCTTC,CASSALNRDGYTF
TRBJ1-1,few,.,TRBV5-1,TGCGCCAGCAGCTTGTCAACAGGGTTGAACACTGAAGCTTTCTTT,CASSLSTGLNTEAFF
TRBJ2-1,.,TRBD2,TRBV5-4,TGTGCCAGCAGCCACATAGCGGGGGGGCAGTTTGAGCAGTTCTTC,CASSHIAGGQFEQFF
TRBJ1-1,few,.,TRBV6-1,TGTGCCAGCAGTGAAGCGCACGGATCCAACACTGAAGCTTTCTTT,CASSEAHGSNTEAFF
TRBJ2-7,few,.,TRBV12-3/TRBV12-4,TGTGCCAGCAGTGAAAACGGGGGCCAGCAGTACTTC,CASSENGGQQYF
TRBJ1-1,.,.,TRBV15,TGTGCCACCAGCAGAGGGTTGGACAAAATGAACACTGAAGCTTTCTTT,CATSRGLDKMNTEAFF
TRBJ1-2,.,.,TRBV6-1,TGTGCCAGCAGGTCCGCGGGGGGCCCCCTTAACTATGGCTACACCTTC,CASRSAGGPLNYGYTF
TRBJ2-5,few,.,TRBV5-1,TGCGCCAGCAGGAGGGGCCTGTACCAAGAGACCCAGTACTTC,CASRRGLYQETQYF
TRBJ2-2,.,TRBD1,TRBV20-1,TGCAGTGCTAGAGACAGGGGGCCCGGGGAGCTGTTTTTT,CSARDRGPGELFF
TRBJ2-3,many,.,TRBV29-1,TGCAGCGTTGAACCGCCTAGCACAGATACGCAGTATTTT,CSVEPPSTDTQYF
TRBJ1-6,.,.,TRBV20-1,TGCAGTGCTAGAGGCCCGCCCGGGGGCTATAATTCGCCCCCCCACTTT,CSARGPPGGYNSPPHF
TRBJ1-2,.,.,TRBV21-1,TGTGCCAGCAGCAATGAGGAAGACGGTTTTGAGGGCTACACCTTC,CASSNEEDGFEGYTF
TRBJ2-1,many,TRBD2,TRBV12-3/TRBV12-4,TGTGCCAGCAGTTTAGGACTAGCGGGAGAGGGCCTCTACAATGAGCAGTTCTTC,CASSLGLAGEGLYNEQFF
TRBJ2-7,.,TRBD2,TRBV25-1,TGTGCCAGCAGTGAATACCAACTAGCGGGAGAGCCAGACGAGCAGTACTTC,CASSEYQLAGEPDEQYF
TRBJ2-7,few,.,TRBV25-1,TGTGCCAGCAGTGGGGGGACAATCAACAATGAGCAGTACTTC,CASSGGTINNEQYF
TRBJ2-5,.,TRBD1,TRBV5-5,TGTGCCAGCAGCGAGGAGGACAGGGGAGAGACCCAGTACTTC,CASSEEDRGETQYF